This TCR beta chain was identified during a study of neurological immune-mediated disorders (dated by TCRdb to about 2019). For the wider study: Among the roughly 35 multiple sclerosis patients, 31 had relapsing-remitting MS and 3 had secondary progressive MS. Peripheral blood TCR-beta repertoires from HTLV-I-associated myelopathy (HAM/TSP) patients, multiple sclerosis patients and healthy controls were compared by UMI-based sequencing. Longitudinal samples, technical triplicates and paired sorted CD4+ and CD8+ T-cell subsets, alongside PBMC samples, were included among the approximately 110 TCR-beta libraries. Of the 60 to 70 subjects in the cohort, some 15 were HAM/TSP patients, around 35 were multiple sclerosis patients, and 20 were healthy controls.

The paper's findings and limits, for the study overall: Phylogenetic analysis grouped repertoires from 18 of 34 MS patients into a cluster of related CDR3 sequences, suggesting a possible repertoire-level signature. No association of the MS cluster with clinical or MRI features was observed, and the need for larger cohorts was stated by the authors. No identical CDR3 amino acid sequences were shared among expanded clones across subjects, suggesting private TCR-beta repertoires in all groups. TCR clonal expansion was highest in HAM/TSP patients and lowest in MS patients, with MS patients falling below even healthy controls.

cDNA synthesis used template-switch 5'RACE with a primer carrying a 10-nucleotide random unique molecular identifier tagging each TCR transcript. Every sequencing run covered 15-18 subjects and yielded more than 170 million TCR-beta sequences. Total RNA was extracted with the RNeasy kit. Using the KAPA Real-time Library Amplification kit, TCR-beta VDJ regions were amplified with primers for the TCR constant region and the 5'RACE anchor. A first PCR added sample indexes and Illumina adaptors, and a second PCR then raised library yield. After Ampure bead purification, the roughly 650 bp TCR product was size-selected on a 2% E-gel SizeSelection system. Before pooling, library quality was assessed on a Bioanalyzer, concentration was determined with Qubit, and library quantification was performed with the Kapa Library Quantification kit. Libraries were sequenced paired-end 2 x 150 bp on an Illumina HiSeq 2500. To increase sequence diversity, about 25-31% phiX was spiked into each library pool. The paper's data handling went like this. The quality-filtered reads were processed with the UMI-based MiGEC pipeline, whose error correction step removed more than 90% of the raw TCR sequences. IMGT germline references were used for alignment of VDJ genes, and clonotypes were defined by a unique CDR3 amino acid sequence together with V-J genes. VDJtools evaluated clonal expansion, Shannon diversity and CDR3 relatedness (CalcPairwiseDistances, ClusterSamples); CLCbio workbench built phylogenetic trees. Clones with at least 8 unique UMIs were defined as expanded, with this threshold being based on coefficient-of-variation modelling across technical triplicates. The public sequencing data were trimmed at Q25 with fastp and processed into clonotypes with MiXCR by TCRdb, which kept only in-frame beta chains. Entries that share a CDR3 protein sequence are merged under the most common genes and DNA. Clone size and V and J calls follow TCRdb, not the original study. For this sample there are 25,000 to 35,000 distinct CDR3 sequences; roughly 1.6% appear just once. The ten largest make up 9.2% of the sample.

Concerning this clonotype: The antigen it binds to is not known. One base away lies a much larger clone, so this may be a sequencing read error.

For the unsorted PBMC libraries, 2 million PBMCs were stored in RNAlater at -80 degrees C until RNA extraction and were used to generate the libraries. Multiple sclerosis patients were enrolled in a US clinical protocol evaluating disease progression by magnetic resonance imaging. PBMCs were separated from peripheral blood using Ficoll-Hypaque density gradient centrifugation and then cryopreserved in liquid nitrogen. This receptor was taken from a woman aged 30 to 39 with multiple sclerosis. The specimen was PBMCs.

The DNA sequence reads TGCAGTGCTAGGCGCCATGGAGGCACCATATATTTT. It translates to CSARRHGGTIYF. The chain was built from TRBV20-1 and TRBJ1-3, with the D segment identity uncertain. Including the terminal cysteine and phenylalanine, the CDR3 comprises 12 residues. The retained sequence is limited to the CDR3, 36 bases, with the frame set at the first base. According to the germline V gene (reference sequence), CDR1 reads DFQATT and CDR2 reads SNEGSKA. V drops 3 bases and J drops 9 bases, leaving 12 bases in between.